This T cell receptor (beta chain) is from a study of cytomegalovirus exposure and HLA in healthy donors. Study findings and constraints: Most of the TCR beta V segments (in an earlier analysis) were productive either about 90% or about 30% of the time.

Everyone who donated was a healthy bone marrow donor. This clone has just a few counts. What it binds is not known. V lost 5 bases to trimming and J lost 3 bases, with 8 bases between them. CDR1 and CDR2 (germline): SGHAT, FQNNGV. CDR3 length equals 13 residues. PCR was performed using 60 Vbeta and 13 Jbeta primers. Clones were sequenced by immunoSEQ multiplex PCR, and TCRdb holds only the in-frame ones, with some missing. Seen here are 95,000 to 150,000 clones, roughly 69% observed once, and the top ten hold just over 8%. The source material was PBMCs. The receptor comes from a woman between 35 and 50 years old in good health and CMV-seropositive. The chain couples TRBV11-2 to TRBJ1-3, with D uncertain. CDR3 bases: TGTGCCAGCAGCCCCTCCTTTGGAAACACCATATATTTT. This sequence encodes CASSPSFGNTIYF.